A selection of T cell receptor beta chains follows, all from one sample in a study of shared clonotypes between healthy human individuals. TCRdb keeps only in-frame clones here, not all; method: immunoSEQ multiplex PCR. The table records hundreds of thousands of clones, about 74% of them present only once. The sequenced sample consisted of memory CD4+ T cells sorted from blood. These receptors came from a woman in her thirties in good health. Each CDR3 is given with its conserved first and last residue. A D gene is named only where the DNA matches it firmly. Not all rows give a size; the values are once, few, many and, for expanded clones, a class.

d_gene | j_gene | abundance | len | v_gene | CDR3aa | CDR3nt
NA | TRBJ1-2 | NA | 15 | TRBV29-1 | CSVEDRREGKRGYTF | TGCAGCGTTGAAGATAGGAGGGAGGGTAAAAGGGGCTACACCTTC
NA | TRBJ2-5 | NA | 13 | TRBV6-6 | CASSSGLLGEQYF | TGTGCCAGCAGTTCCGGACTTCTCGGGGAGCAGTACTTC
NA | TRBJ2-1 | NA | 13 | TRBV27 | CASSSPVPDEQFF | TGTGCCAGCAGTTCCCCAGTTCCGGATGAGCAGTTCTTC
NA | TRBJ1-2 | once | 11 | TRBV11-2 | CASSLARGYTF | TGTGCCAGCAGCTTAGCGCGTGGCTACACCTTC
NA | TRBJ1-1 | NA | 14 | TRBV25-1 | CASSEGGASPEAFF | TGTGCCAGCAGTGAGGGGGGGGCTTCACCTGAAGCTTTCTTT
NA | TRBJ1-1 | NA | 14 | TRBV5-1 | CASSLWAGNTEAFF | TGCGCCAGCAGCTTGTGGGCTGGGAACACTGAAGCTTTCTTT
NA | TRBJ2-1 | NA | 14 | TRBV4-1 | CASSQEGLDNEQFF | TGCGCCAGCAGCCAAGAGGGGCTAGACAATGAGCAGTTCTTC
NA | TRBJ1-1 | NA | 12 | TRBV5-1 | CASSRGAREAFF | TGCGCCAGCAGCAGGGGGGCCCGTGAAGCTTTCTTT
NA | TRBJ1-1 | NA | 13 | TRBV2 | CASSENLNTEAFF | TGTGCCAGCAGTGAAAACTTGAACACTGAAGCTTTCTTT
NA | TRBJ1-3 | once | 18 | TRBV6-4 | CASPVWTVPYISGNTIYF | TGTGCCAGTCCCGTTTGGACAGTACCTTACATCTCTGGAAACACCATATATTTT
TRBD1 | TRBJ2-4 | NA | 17 | TRBV2 | CASSRVTGGTGINIQYF | TGTGCCAGCAGTCGAGTCACAGGGGGGACAGGGATAAACATTCAGTACTTC
NA | TRBJ1-1 | once | 15 | TRBV5-5 | CASSTIWGAGTEAFF | TGTGCCAGCAGCACCATATGGGGGGCTGGCACTGAAGCTTTCTTT
NA | TRBJ1-5 | NA | 13 | TRBV28 | CASSLNSKQPQHF | TGTGCCAGCAGCCTAAACAGCAAACAGCCCCAGCATTTT
NA | TRBJ2-5 | NA | 13 | TRBV10-2 | CASSVNFQETQYF | TGCGCCAGCAGTGTCAACTTCCAAGAGACCCAGTACTTC
NA | TRBJ1-1 | NA | 11 | TRBV27 | CASKGYREAFF | TGTGCCAGCAAAGGCTATAGGGAAGCTTTCTTT
NA | TRBJ1-5 | few | 12 | TRBV28 | CASRETDQPQHF | TGTGCCAGCAGAGAGACAGATCAGCCCCAGCATTTT
NA | TRBJ2-3 | NA | 13 | TRBV12-5 | CASGKGRADTQYF | TGTGCTAGTGGCAAGGGGCGGGCAGATACGCAGTATTTT
NA | TRBJ2-3 | few | 12 | TRBV7-6 | CASSSPLDTQYF | TGTGCCAGCAGCTCCCCGTTGGATACGCAGTATTTT
TRBD1 | TRBJ2-2 | NA | 15 | TRBV28 | CASRPGQGIAGELFF | TGTGCCAGCAGACCGGGACAGGGTATTGCCGGGGAGCTGTTTTTT
NA | TRBJ1-1 | NA | 19 | TRBV28 | CASSSIFPTGRAMNTEAFF | TGTGCCAGCAGTTCAATATTCCCCACCGGCAGGGCCATGAACACTGAAGCTTTCTTT
TRBD2 | TRBJ2-3 | NA | 16 | TRBV5-4 | CASSLRAGGNTDTQYF | TGTGCCAGCAGCTTGCGAGCGGGAGGAAACACAGATACGCAGTATTTT
NA | TRBJ1-5 | NA | 15 | TRBV28 | CASSSPQGYHQPQHF | TGTGCCAGCAGTTCCCCGCAGGGATATCATCAGCCCCAGCATTTT
TRBD2 | TRBJ2-1 | few | 15 | TRBV7-2 | CASSKNSGSGNEQFF | TGTGCCAGCAGCAAAAACAGCGGGAGTGGGAATGAGCAGTTCTTC
NA | TRBJ2-7 | NA | 16 | TRBV28 | CASISGTPSKFYEQYF | TGTGCCAGCATCAGCGGGACACCTTCCAAATTCTACGAGCAGTACTTC
NA | TRBJ1-1 | NA | 13 | TRBV2 | CASRVLADTEAFF | TGTGCCAGCAGGGTTTTGGCGGACACTGAAGCTTTCTTT
NA | TRBJ2-2 | NA | 14 | TRBV7-2 | CASSLNADTGELFF | TGTGCCAGCAGCTTAAACGCGGACACCGGGGAGCTGTTTTTT
NA | TRBJ2-3 | few | 13 | TRBV6-1 | CASSIQGTDTQYF | TGTGCCAGCAGTATCCAGGGTACAGATACGCAGTATTTT
TRBD1 | TRBJ2-5 | NA | 16 | TRBV15 | CATSRGTGILLGSQYF | TGTGCCACCAGCAGAGGGACAGGGATCCTGCTGGGGTCCCAGTACTTC
NA | TRBJ1-3 | NA | 14 | TRBV6-5 | CASSPDSSGNTIYF | TGTGCCAGCAGTCCGGACAGCTCTGGAAACACCATATATTTT
TRBD1 | TRBJ1-2 | NA | 14 | TRBV12-5 | CASGLATGLYGYTF | TGTGCTAGTGGTTTGGCGACAGGGCTCTATGGCTACACCTTC
TRBD1 | TRBJ2-5 | NA | 14 | TRBV29-1 | CSVSRTGLQETQYF | TGCAGCGTTTCTAGGACAGGGCTACAGGAGACCCAGTACTTC